This T cell receptor (beta chain) derives from a study of T cells after yellow fever vaccination (dated by TCRdb to about 2019). At the level of the whole study: The SMART-Seq v4 Ultra Low Input RNA kit was used to prepare libraries from fractions with low cell numbers. To follow T-cell clones before and after primary and booster YFV17D yellow fever vaccination, bulk TCR alpha and beta repertoires were sequenced over time. Blood was drawn at multiple timepoints before and after primary and secondary immunization, with bulk PBMC replicates and cell subsets isolated. The cohort comprised two healthy male donors, one aged 18 to 30 and one aged 30 to 40 years.

The sample's treatment or condition, from its label and the paper: live attenuated yellow fever vaccine strain. A standard Ficoll-Paque protocol was used to isolate PBMCs from peripheral blood. CD4 and CD8 T-cell fractions were isolated with Dynabeads CD4 and CD8 positive selection kits. RNA was extracted with TriZol from bulk PBMCs, CD4 and CD8 fractions, and dextramer-positive and dextramer-negative fractions. Counted from cysteine to phenylalanine, this CDR3 has 14 amino acids. Only CDR3 DNA is held: 42 bases, read in frame from base 1. Taken from the germline V gene, the CDR1 and CDR2 loops are SGHNT and YENEEA. V lost 3 bases and J lost 5 bases; the stretch between them is 14 bases long. Synthesis of TCR cDNA relied on 5'RACE template switching, a step that introduced a universal primer site along with unique molecular identifiers. Priming of cDNA synthesis was performed from both the TCR alpha and TCR beta constant segments. Two PCR steps were used to amplify libraries, with sample barcodes and sequencing adapters being added in the second step. Sequencing of the libraries was done on either Illumina HiSeq 2500 (2x100 bp) or NovaSeq (2x150 bp). The paper's processing steps were these. MIGEC handled demultiplexing of reads and collapsing into UMI consensus sequences, while MiXCR performed V(D)J alignment. Clonotypes responding to the vaccine were identified with edgeR on replicate PBMC samples, with the criteria of FDR below 0.01 and a log2 fold change above 5 up to day 15. CD4 or CD8 identity was assigned to each bulk clonotype according to whether the clonotype was present at higher abundance in the sequenced CD4 repertoire or the sequenced CD8 repertoire. The public reads were quality trimmed at Q25 with fastp and then assembled into clones with MiXCR by TCRdb, keeping productive beta chains. Rows matching on CDR3 protein sequence are summarized as one entry with the most common DNA and genes. The V and J calls and clone size come from TCRdb's table, not from the authors' own analysis. The sample table lists about 68,000 distinct CDR3 sequences, just over 6.5% of them with a count of one. Clones ranked in the top ten supply around 37% of the sample.

Study-wide findings and limitations: Because the study included only two donors, the extent to which the findings can be generalized is limited. A small share of clonotypes was detected in both CD4 and CD8 compartments, with the overlap likely arising from convergent recombination. Computational filtering was required because FACS-sorted repertoires could contain abundant contaminating clonotypes from the bulk population. After the booster, most of the clones that had expanded following primary vaccination were detected again (roughly 96% of CD4 and 80% to 90% of CD8), which suggests that memory was broadly maintained. Compared with the primary T-cell response, the secondary T-cell response was weaker but faster, peaking on day 5 rather than day 15.

Notes on this clonotype: The antigen this receptor binds is unknown. Qualities for individual bases were not recorded, and no much larger clone is one base off.

In this chain, TRBV11-3 is recombined with TRBJ2-7, with the D gene too uncertain to name. The receptor was derived from a man aged 18 to 29 who received the YFV17D yellow fever vaccine. The source was CD8+ T cells sorted from PBMCs, collected roughly 46 days after the first yellow fever vaccination. The sequence in DNA is TGTGCCAGCAGCTTGGGCCCACCACCGCACGAGCAGTACTTC. It encodes CASSLGPPPHEQYF.